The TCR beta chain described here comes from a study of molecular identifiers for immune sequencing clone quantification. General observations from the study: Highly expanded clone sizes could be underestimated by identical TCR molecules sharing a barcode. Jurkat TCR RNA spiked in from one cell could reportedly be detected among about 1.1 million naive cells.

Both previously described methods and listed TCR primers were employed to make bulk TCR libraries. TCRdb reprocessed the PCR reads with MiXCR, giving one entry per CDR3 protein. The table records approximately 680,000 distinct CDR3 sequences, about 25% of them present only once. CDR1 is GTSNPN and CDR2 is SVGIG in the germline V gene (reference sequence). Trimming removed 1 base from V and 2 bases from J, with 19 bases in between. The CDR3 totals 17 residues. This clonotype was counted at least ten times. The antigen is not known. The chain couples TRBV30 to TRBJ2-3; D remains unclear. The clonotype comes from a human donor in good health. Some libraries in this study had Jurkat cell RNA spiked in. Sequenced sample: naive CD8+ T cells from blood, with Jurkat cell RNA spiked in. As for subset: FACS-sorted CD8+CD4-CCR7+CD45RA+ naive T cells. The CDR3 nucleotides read TGTGCCTGGAGTGCCCCCGCAAGGAGCCCCGCCACAGATACGCAGTATTTT. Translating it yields CAWSAPARSPATDTQYF. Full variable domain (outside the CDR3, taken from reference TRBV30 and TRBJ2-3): SQTIHQWPATLVQPVGSPLSLECTVEGTSNPNLYWYRQAAGRGLQLLFYSVGIGQISSEVPQNLSASRPQDRQFILSSKKLLLSDSGFYLCAWSAPARSPATDTQYFGPGTRLTVL.